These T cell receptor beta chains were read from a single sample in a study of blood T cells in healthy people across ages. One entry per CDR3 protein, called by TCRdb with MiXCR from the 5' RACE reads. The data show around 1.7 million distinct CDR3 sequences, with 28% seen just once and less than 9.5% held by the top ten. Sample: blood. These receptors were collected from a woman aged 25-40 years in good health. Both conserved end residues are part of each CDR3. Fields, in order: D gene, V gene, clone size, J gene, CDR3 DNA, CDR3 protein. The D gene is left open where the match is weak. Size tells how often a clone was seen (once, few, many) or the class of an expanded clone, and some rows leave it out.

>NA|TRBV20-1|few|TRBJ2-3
TGCAGTGCTACACTGAGCACAGATACGCAGTATTTT
CSATLSTDTQYF
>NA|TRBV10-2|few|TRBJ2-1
TGCGCCAGCAGTGGATTCGTGCCCCGATACAATGAGCAGTTCTTC
CASSGFVPRYNEQFF
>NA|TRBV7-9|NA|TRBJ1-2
TGTGCCAGCAGCCATGAAAACGGGGGCTACACCTTC
CASSHENGGYTF
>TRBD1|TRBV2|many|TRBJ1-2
TGTGCCAGCAAGGGAGAGACAGGGCGGTATGGCTACACCTTC
CASKGETGRYGYTF
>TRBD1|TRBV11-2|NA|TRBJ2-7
TGTGCCAGCAGCTTAGAAAGACAGGGCTACGAGCAGTACTTC
CASSLERQGYEQYF
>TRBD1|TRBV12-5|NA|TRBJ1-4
TGTGCTAGTGGTTCTGACAGGGGGCGGGAAAAACTGTTTTTT
CASGSDRGREKLFF
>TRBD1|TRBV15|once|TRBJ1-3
TGTGCCACCAGCAAACGACAGGGAACTGGAAACACCATATATTTT
CATSKRQGTGNTIYF
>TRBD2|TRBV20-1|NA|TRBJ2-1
TGCAGTGCTAGGGGGAGACGAGCGGGACGAGACAATGAGCAGTTCTTC
CSARGRRAGRDNEQFF
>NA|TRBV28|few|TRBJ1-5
TGTGCCAGCACCTGGGGGGTGTGGGGCAATCAGCCCCAGCATTTT
CASTWGVWGNQPQHF
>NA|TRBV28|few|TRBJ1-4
TGTGCCAGCTTCGAGACAGGCTTGAAGGAAAAACTGTTTTTT
CASFETGLKEKLFF
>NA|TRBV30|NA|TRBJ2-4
TGTGCCTGGAGTGTCAGACAGTCACTAGCCAAAAACATTCAGTACTTC
CAWSVRQSLAKNIQYF
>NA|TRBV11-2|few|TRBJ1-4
TGTGCCAGCAGCTTGACAGTAGGGGGGGAAAAACTGTTTTTT
CASSLTVGGEKLFF
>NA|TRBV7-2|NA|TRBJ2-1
TGTGCCAGCAGCCAAACGCGCTCCTACAATGAGCAGTTCTTC
CASSQTRSYNEQFF